What follows describes a single T cell receptor (beta chain). What it binds is not known. Other DNA variants within this sample encode the same CDR3. Germline CDR1 SEHNR, CDR2 FQNEAQ (reference sequence). Germline trimming cut 1 base from V and 7 bases from J; bases unmatched to any gene: 3. There are 15 residues in the CDR3. The data derive from a study of shared clonotypes between healthy human individuals. Naive CD8 populations comprised CD45RO-negative cells positively selected for CCR7, excluding terminally differentiated effector memory CD45RA+ cells. Study-wide points: In the sorted subsets, rarefaction showed sequencing was incomplete despite large depth.

Generated by immunoSEQ multiplex PCR, the TCRdb table keeps only in-frame clones and is missing some. The profile shows some 2.1 million clones, 80% to 95% of them singletons. Specimen: naive CD8+ T cells from PBMCs. This sequence originates from a man aged 18 to 29 in good health. Some clones in this sample may be carry-over from other donors' samples. The chain has TRBV7-9 and TRBJ2-1; TRBD2 aligns across 11 bases. The CDR3 DNA is TGTGCCAGCAGCTTAGTGTTAGCGGGAGGGAATGAGCAGTTCTTC. Protein sequence: CASSLVLAGGNEQFF.